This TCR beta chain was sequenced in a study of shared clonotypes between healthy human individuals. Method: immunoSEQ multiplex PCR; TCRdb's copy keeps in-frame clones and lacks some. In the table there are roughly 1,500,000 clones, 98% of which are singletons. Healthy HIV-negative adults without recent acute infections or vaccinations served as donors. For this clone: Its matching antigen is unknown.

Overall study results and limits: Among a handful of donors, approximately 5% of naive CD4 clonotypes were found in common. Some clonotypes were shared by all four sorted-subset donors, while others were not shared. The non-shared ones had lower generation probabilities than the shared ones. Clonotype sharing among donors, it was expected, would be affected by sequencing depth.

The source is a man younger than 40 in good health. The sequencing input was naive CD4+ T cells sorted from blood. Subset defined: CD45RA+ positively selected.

The CDR3 DNA sequence: TGTGCCAGCAGCAGGGACAGCTACCAAGAGACCCAGTACTTC. This gives the protein CASSRDSYQETQYF. The rearrangement links TRBV7-6 to TRBJ2-5, with 7 positions matching TRBD1. After removal of 5 bases from V and 0 bases from J, the junction contained 3 bases not matched to a gene. This CDR3 contains 14 residues. Germline assignment: CDR1 SGHVS and CDR2 FNYEAQ.